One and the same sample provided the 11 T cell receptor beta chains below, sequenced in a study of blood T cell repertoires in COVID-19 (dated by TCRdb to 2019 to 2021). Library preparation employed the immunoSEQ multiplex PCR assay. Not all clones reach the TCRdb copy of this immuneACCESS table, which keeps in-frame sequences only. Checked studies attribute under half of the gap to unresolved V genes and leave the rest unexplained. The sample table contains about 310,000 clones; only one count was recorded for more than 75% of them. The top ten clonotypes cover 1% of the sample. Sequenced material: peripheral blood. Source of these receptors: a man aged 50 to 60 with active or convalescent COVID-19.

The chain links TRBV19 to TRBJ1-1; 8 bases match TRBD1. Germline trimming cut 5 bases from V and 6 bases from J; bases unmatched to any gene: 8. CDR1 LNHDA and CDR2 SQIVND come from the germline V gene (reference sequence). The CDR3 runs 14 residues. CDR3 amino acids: CASSLQGVQAEAFF. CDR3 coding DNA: TGTGCCAGTAGTTTACAGGGGGTACAGGCTGAAGCTTTCTTT.

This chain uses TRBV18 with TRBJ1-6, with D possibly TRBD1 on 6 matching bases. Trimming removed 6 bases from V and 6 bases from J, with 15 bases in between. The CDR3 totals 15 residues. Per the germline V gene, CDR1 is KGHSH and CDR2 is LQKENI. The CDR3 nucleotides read TGTGCCAGCTCTCCGGTCTCCAGGGGTAATTCACCCCTCCACTTT. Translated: CASSPVSRGNSPLHF.

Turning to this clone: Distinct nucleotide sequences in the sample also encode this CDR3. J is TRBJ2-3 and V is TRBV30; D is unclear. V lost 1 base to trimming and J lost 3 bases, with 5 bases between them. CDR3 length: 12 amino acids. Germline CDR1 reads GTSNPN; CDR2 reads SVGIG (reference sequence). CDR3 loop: CAWSASTDTQYF. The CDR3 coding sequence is TGTGCCTGGAGTGCTTCTACAGATACGCAGTATTTT. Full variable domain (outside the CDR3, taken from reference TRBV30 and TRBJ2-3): SQTIHQWPATLVQPVGSPLSLECTVEGTSNPNLYWYRQAAGRGLQLLFYSVGIGQISSEVPQNLSASRPQDRQFILSSKKLLLSDSGFYLCAWSASTDTQYFGPGTRLTVL.

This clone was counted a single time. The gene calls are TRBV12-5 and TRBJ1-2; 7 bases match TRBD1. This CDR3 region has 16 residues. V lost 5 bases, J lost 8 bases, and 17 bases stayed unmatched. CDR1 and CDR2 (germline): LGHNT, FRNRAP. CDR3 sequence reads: CASGLYSPTDRWGYTF. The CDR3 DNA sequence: TGTGCTAGTGGTCTATACTCGCCGACGGACAGGTGGGGCTACACCTTC.

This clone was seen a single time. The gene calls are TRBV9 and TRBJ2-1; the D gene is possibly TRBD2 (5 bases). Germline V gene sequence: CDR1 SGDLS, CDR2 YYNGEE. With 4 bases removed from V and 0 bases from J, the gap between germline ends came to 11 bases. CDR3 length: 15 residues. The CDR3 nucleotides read TGTGCCAGCAGCTCTAGAGGAGGCTCCTACAATGAGCAGTTCTTC. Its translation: CASSSRGGSYNEQFF.

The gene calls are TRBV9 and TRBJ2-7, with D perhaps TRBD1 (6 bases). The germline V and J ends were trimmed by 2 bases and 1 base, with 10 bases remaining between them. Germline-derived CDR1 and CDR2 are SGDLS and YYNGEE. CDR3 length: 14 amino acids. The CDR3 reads CASSVNRESYEQYF. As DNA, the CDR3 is TGTGCCAGCAGCGTTAACAGGGAGTCCTACGAGCAGTACTTC. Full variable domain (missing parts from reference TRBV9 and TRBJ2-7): DSGVTQTPKHLITATGQRVTLRCSPRSGDLSVYWYQQSLDQGLQFLIQYYNGEERAKGNILERFSAQQFPDLHSELNLSSLELGDSALYFCASSVNRESYEQYFGPGTRLTVT.

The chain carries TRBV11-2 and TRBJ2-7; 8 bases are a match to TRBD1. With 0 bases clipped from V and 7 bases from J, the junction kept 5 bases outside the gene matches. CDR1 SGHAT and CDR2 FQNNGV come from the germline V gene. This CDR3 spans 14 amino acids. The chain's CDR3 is CASSLDQGAREQYF. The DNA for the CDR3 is TGTGCCAGCAGCTTAGACCAGGGGGCGCGGGAGCAGTACTTC.

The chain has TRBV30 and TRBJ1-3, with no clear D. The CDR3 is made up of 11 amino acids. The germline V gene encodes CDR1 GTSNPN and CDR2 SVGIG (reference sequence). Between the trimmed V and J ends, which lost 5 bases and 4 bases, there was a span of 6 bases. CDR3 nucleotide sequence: TGTGCCTGGGGGCGGGGAAACACCATATATTTT. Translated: CAWGRGNTIYF.

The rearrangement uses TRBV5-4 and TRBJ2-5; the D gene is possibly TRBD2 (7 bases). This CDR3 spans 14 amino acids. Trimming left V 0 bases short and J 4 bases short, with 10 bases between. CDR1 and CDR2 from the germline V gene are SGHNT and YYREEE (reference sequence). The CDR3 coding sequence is TGTGCCAGCAGCTTGGCGGGGGGCGGAGAGACCCAGTACTTC. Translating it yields CASSLAGGGETQYF.

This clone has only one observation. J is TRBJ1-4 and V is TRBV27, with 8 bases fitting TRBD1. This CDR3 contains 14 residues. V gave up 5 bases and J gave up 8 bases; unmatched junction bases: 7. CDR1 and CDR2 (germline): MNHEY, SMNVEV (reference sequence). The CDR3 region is CASSDRGFGEKLFF. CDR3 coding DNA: TGTGCCAGCAGTGACAGGGGTTTTGGGGAAAAACTGTTTTTT. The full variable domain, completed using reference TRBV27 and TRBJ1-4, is EAQVTQNPRYLITVTGKKLTVTCSQNMNHEYMSWYRQDPGLGLRQIYYSMNVEVTDKGDVPEGYKVSRKEKRNFPLILESPSPNQTSLYFCASSDRGFGEKLFFGSGTQLSVL.

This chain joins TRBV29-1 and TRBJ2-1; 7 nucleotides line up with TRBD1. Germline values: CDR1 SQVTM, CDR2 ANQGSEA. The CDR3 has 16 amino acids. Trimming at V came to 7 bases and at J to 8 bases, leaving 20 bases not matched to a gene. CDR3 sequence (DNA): TGCAGCGCCCAACACCCCCTGACAGGGAAAACAGATGAGCAGTTCTTC. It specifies CSAQHPLTGKTDEQFF.